This T cell receptor (beta chain) comes out of a study of PD-1 blockade in classical Hodgkin lymphoma. Here immunoSEQ multiplex PCR was the method, and the copy in TCRdb shows in-frame clones only, minus some. There are more than 140,000 clones in the sample; less than 80% occur only once, and roughly 9.8% lies in the top ten. Every patient had relapsed following autologous stem cell transplantation, and cohorts differed in brentuximab vedotin exposure. The CDR3 runs to 14 residues. Germline V gene sequence: CDR1 SQVTM, CDR2 ANQGSEA. Trimming took 5 bases from V and 8 from J; bases not matched to a gene: 11.

Sequenced here: peripheral blood mononuclear cells (PBMCs), sampled before the second cycle of nivolumab. The V call is TRBV29-1, the J call TRBJ2-3; 9 bases match TRBD1. The clonotype was recovered from a human donor with classical Hodgkin lymphoma. The CDR3 spells CSVRTGDYRGTQYF. Here the CDR3 DNA reads TGCAGCGTTCGGACAGGGGATTATAGAGGTACGCAGTATTTT.